The source of this T cell receptor beta chain is a study of cytomegalovirus exposure and HLA in healthy donors. Primers for the PCR totalled 60 Vbeta and 13 Jbeta. Source study methods: As a later analysis found, there were 80 million or so unique TCR beta chains, of which roughly 11 million were shared. Here immunoSEQ multiplex PCR was the method, and the copy in TCRdb shows in-frame clones only, minus some. V and J calls and clone size follow that table, whereas D and trimming were derived from the DNA. This table holds nearly 110,000 clones, roughly four fifths found once. The receptor comes from a man aged 45-65 years in good health and CMV-seronegative. Sequenced sample: PBMCs.

The CDR3 DNA reads TGTGCCAGTAGTATCCCATACAATGAGCAGTTCTTC. Protein product: CASSIPYNEQFF. The chain employs TRBV19 and TRBJ2-1; no definite D call. Per germline, CDR1 LNHDA and CDR2 SQIVND (reference sequence). The CDR3 is 12 amino acids. The ends were cut back, 3 bases at V and 4 bases at J, with 4 bases in the middle.